These 22 T cell receptor beta chains came from one sample sequenced in a study of monozygotic twins with inflammatory bowel disease. TCRdb re-called the 5' RACE reads; one entry per CDR3 protein, DNA not given. The ten most abundant clones cover 2% to 2.5% of a sample with some 400,000 distinct CDR3 sequences. Sequencing was performed on blood. The receptors were gathered from a human donor with ulcerative colitis or Crohn's disease, or a healthy co-twin of an affected twin (not recorded which).

The chain is built from TRBV12-3 or TRBV12-4 and TRBJ2-5; TCRdb's D gene call, TRBD1, goes unchecked for lack of DNA. The CDR3 runs to 15 residues. CDR3: CASSAPRGKEETQYF.

The chain employs TRBV20-1 and TRBJ1-2. CDR3 size: 14 residues. Germline CDR1 DFQATT, CDR2 SNEGSKA (reference sequence). The CDR3 loop is CSAAGLGLHYGYTF.

The rearrangement uses TRBV4-1 and TRBJ1-4. Germline loops: CDR1 MGHRA, CDR2 YSYEKL. The CDR3 spans 15 residues. The CDR3 here is CASSSTGATNEKLFF.

The chain joins TRBV6-2 or TRBV6-3 to TRBJ2-7; TCRdb reports TRBD2, a call that lacks DNA to check it against. The germline CDR1 and CDR2 sequences are MNHEY and SVGEGT. The CDR3 extends over 16 amino acids. The CDR3 sequence: CASTRKGAGESYEQYF.

The J gene is TRBJ2-1, the V gene TRBV7-2; the D call from TCRdb, TRBD2, cannot be confirmed without DNA. CDR3 length equals 15 residues. Germline V gene data show CDR1 as SGHTA and CDR2 as FQGNSA. CDR3 region: CASSYLAGQVDEQFF.

This chain links TRBV29-1 with TRBJ1-5; TCRdb indicates TRBD1, and absent DNA this call remains unverified. The CDR3 has 13 amino acids. The V gene's germline CDR1 is SQVTM and CDR2 ANQGSEA. The CDR3 spells CSAARGLGQPQHF.

The V and J genes are TRBV5-1 and TRBJ2-2. CDR1 is SGHRS and CDR2 is YFSETQ in the germline V gene. The CDR3 covers 16 residues. CDR3 sequence: CASSLVPSGSTGELFF.

This rearrangement joins TRBV2 to TRBJ1-2. CDR3 size: 13 residues. Germline V gene sequence: CDR1 SNHLY, CDR2 FYNNEI. This CDR3 reads CASLFGDSYGYTF.

This chain joins TRBV7-9 and TRBJ1-2. Germline lookup yields CDR1 SEHNR and CDR2 FQNEAQ (reference sequence). The CDR3 contains 15 residues. CDR3 loop: CASSLMQGGTYGYTF.

The chain combines TRBV3-1 with TRBJ2-5; the TRBD1 assignment by TCRdb is unverifiable without DNA. The germline V gene encodes CDR1 LGHDT and CDR2 YNNKEL (reference sequence). This CDR3 spans 14 amino acids. CDR3 residues: CASSQVGADETQYF.

This chain joins TRBV20-1 and TRBJ1-5; without DNA, the TCRdb call of TRBD1 cannot be checked. Germline V gene data show CDR1 as DFQATT and CDR2 as SNEGSKA (reference sequence). There are 13 residues in the CDR3. CDR3 sequence reads: CSVPRRGDQPQHF.

This chain links TRBV7-3 with TRBJ2-1; there is no DNA to check the TCRdb D call of TRBD1. The germline V gene encodes CDR1 SGHTA and CDR2 FQGTGA. CDR3 size: 15 residues. CDR3 region: CASSGGTGGGNEQFF.

The chain uses TRBV29-1 and TRBJ1-2; the TCRdb D gene call, TRBD1, has no DNA to confirm it. CDR3 size: 11 residues. Germline V gene data show CDR1 as SQVTM and CDR2 as ANQGSEA. CDR3 residues: CSVSGAKGYTF.

The V and J genes are TRBV5-1 and TRBJ2-1; TCRdb designates TRBD2, a call that cannot be tested without DNA. The CDR3 runs to 16 residues. Looked up from germline, CDR1 is SGHRS and CDR2 is YFSETQ. The CDR3 loop reads CASSSYPSGGANEQFF.

V usage is TRBV7-6 and J usage is TRBJ1-1; TCRdb's D gene call, TRBD1, goes unchecked for lack of DNA. This CDR3 spans 14 amino acids. In germline, CDR1 is SGHVS, CDR2 FNYEAQ. This CDR3 reads CASTLDREDTEAFF.

The chain links TRBV6-5 to TRBJ2-5. The germline V gene encodes CDR1 MNHEY and CDR2 SVGAGI. The CDR3 loop spans 13 amino acids. The CDR3 protein is CASSSRSLETQYF.

CDR3 in amino acids: CASSYDRGGSGANVLTF. V and J are TRBV5-1 and TRBJ2-6; absent DNA, TCRdb's TRBD1 call cannot be checked. This CDR3 is 17 amino acids long. Germline loops: CDR1 SGHRS, CDR2 YFSETQ.

The gene calls are TRBV5-1 and TRBJ2-2; TCRdb designates TRBD2, a call that cannot be tested without DNA. Germline lookup yields CDR1 SGHRS and CDR2 YFSETQ. CDR3 size: 17 residues. The CDR3 spells CASSLGYGGRNTGELFF.

This chain joins TRBV7-9 and TRBJ1-2; the TRBD1 assignment by TCRdb is unverifiable without DNA. Germline-derived CDR1 and CDR2 are SEHNR and FQNEAQ (reference sequence). CDR3 length: 12 residues. This CDR3 is CASSPGDRGYTF. Together with reference TRBV7-9 and TRBJ1-2, the CDR3 gives the full variable domain: DTGVSQNPRHKITKRGQNVTFRCDPISEHNRLYWYRQTLGQGPEFLTYFQNEAQLEKSRLLSDRFSAERPKGSFSTLEIQRTEQGDSAMYLCASSPGDRGYTFGSGTRLTVV.

The chain carries TRBV7-2 and TRBJ2-3; TCRdb lists TRBD2, though no DNA is available to test this call. Germline-derived CDR1 and CDR2 are SGHTA and FQGNSA. This CDR3 has 13 residues. This chain's CDR3 is CASSSRASDTQYF.

The V call is TRBV5-6, the J call TRBJ2-1; TCRdb calls TRBD1, which cannot be checked without DNA. CDR1 and CDR2 from the germline V gene are SGHDT and YYEEEE. There are 14 residues in the CDR3. The CDR3 reads CASSHGDSYNEQFF. Drawing the rest from reference TRBV5-6 and TRBJ2-1, the complete variable domain is DAGVTQSPTHLIKTRGQQVTLRCSPKSGHDTVSWYQQALGQGPQFIFQYYEEEERQRGNFPDRFSGHQFPNYSSELNVNALLLGDSALYLCASSHGDSYNEQFFGPGTRLTVL.

The V and J genes are TRBV7-2 and TRBJ2-7. Germline V gives CDR1 SGHTA, CDR2 FQGNSA. This CDR3 comprises 14 residues. CDR3 residues: CASSTQSLREEQYF.